The next 18 T cell receptor beta chains were all read from a single sample in a study of T-cell memory formation after mild COVID-19. TCRdb used MiXCR to reprocess the 5' RACE reads, holding one entry per CDR3 protein. The sample lists 350,000 to 500,000 distinct CDR3 sequences, 15% to 25% seen once, with 8.4% in the top ten. Sequencing input: PBMCs or a T cell subset sorted from them (not recorded which). The source is an adult woman who had mild COVID-19 (a few samples of this study predate the infection). Cell type and time point are not known.

This clonotype has only a few counts. The chain couples TRBV9 to TRBJ1-1, with D possibly matching TRBD1 (5 bases). The CDR3 runs 15 residues. The germline gives CDR1 SGDLS, CDR2 YYNGEE. The V and J ends lost 0 bases and 3 bases respectively, with 12 bases between them. The CDR3 sequence: CASSVGGAGHTEAFF. CDR3 bases: TGTGCCAGCAGCGTAGGAGGGGCCGGACACACTGAAGCTTTCTTT.

J is TRBJ2-7 and V is TRBV20-1; weak D call: TRBD2 (5 bases). V lost 6 bases and J 3 bases, leaving 12 bases between the germline ends. This CDR3 has 12 residues. Germline loops: CDR1 DFQATT, CDR2 SNEGSKA (reference sequence). In DNA, the CDR3 is TGCAGTGCCCCCCGGGGTAACTACGAGCAGTACTTC. Translating gives CSAPRGNYEQYF.

The chain links TRBV7-9 to TRBJ1-5; a possible D gene is TRBD1 (6 bases). The germline V gene has CDR1 SEHNR and CDR2 FQNEAQ (reference sequence). The germline V and J ends were trimmed by 2 bases and 6 bases, with 17 bases remaining between them. The CDR3 has 16 residues. The chain's CDR3 is CASSLSAVGAGQPQHF. DNA of the CDR3: TGTGCCAGCAGCTTATCCGCAGTGGGGGCCGGTCAGCCCCAGCATTTT.

This CDR3 is CASSFLGQADTQYF. The CDR3 region has the DNA TGTGCCAGCAGTTTTTTGGGGCAGGCAGATACGCAGTATTTT. The V call is TRBV12-3 or TRBV12-4, the J call TRBJ2-3, with D possibly TRBD1 on 5 matching bases. The CDR3 length is 14 residues. V was cut by 3 bases and J by 4 bases, with 11 bases left in between.

In this sample, this clonotype turned up a few times. V usage is TRBV4-1 and J usage is TRBJ1-2; perhaps TRBD1 as D (6 bases). V lost 1 base and J 4 bases, leaving 13 bases between the germline ends. This CDR3 spans 15 amino acids. Germline assignment: CDR1 MGHRA and CDR2 YSYEKL. The DNA for the CDR3 is TGCGCCAGCAGCCAAGTACGCGGACAGCTCTATGGCTACACCTTC. Its protein product is CASSQVRGQLYGYTF.

The chain recombines TRBV12-3 or TRBV12-4 with TRBJ1-1, with D possibly being TRBD1 (6 bases). The CDR3 covers 14 residues. V was trimmed by 4 bases and J by 6 bases, leaving 15 bases between them. The CDR3 bases are TGTGCCAGCAGTTCCCAGAGGGGGTTCGCTGAAGCTTTCTTT. It specifies CASSSQRGFAEAFF.

This clonotype has a handful of counts. The chain uses TRBV19 and TRBJ1-2; D is unresolved. This CDR3 is 14 amino acids long. The germline V and J ends were trimmed by 6 bases and 2 bases, with 13 bases remaining between them. Germline-derived CDR1 and CDR2 are LNHDA and SQIVND (reference sequence). CDR3 DNA: TGTGCCAGTAGAGTGTCAGGCCAAAACTATGGCTACACCTTC. Protein: CASRVSGQNYGYTF. Together with reference TRBV19 and TRBJ1-2, the CDR3 gives the full variable domain: DGGITQSPKYLFRKEGQNVTLSCEQNLNHDAMYWYRQDPGQGLRLIYYSQIVNDFQKGDIAEGYSVSREKKESFPLTVTSAQKNPTAFYLCASRVSGQNYGYTFGSGTRLTVV.

The V gene is TRBV6-6, the J gene TRBJ1-5, with 8 nucleotides matching TRBD1. CDR1 and CDR2 (germline): MNHNY, SVGAGI (reference sequence). The junction had 5 bases not matched to a gene; V was cut back by 6 bases and J by 7 bases. This CDR3 has 13 amino acids. CDR3 coding DNA: TGTGCCAGCAGAGGGACAGGCGGCCAGCCCCAGCATTTT. This translates into CASRGTGGQPQHF.

This clonotype appeared a few times. This chain connects TRBV24-1 to TRBJ1-2; a weak D match, TRBD1 (5 bases). Germline V gene data show CDR1 as KGHDR and CDR2 as SFDVKD. CDR3 length equals 12 residues. V was cut by 7 bases and J by 6 bases, with 11 bases left in between. CDR3 nucleotides: TGTGCCACCAGCCCTGGGGGAGATGGCTACACCTTC. This codes for CATSPGGDGYTF.

This clonotype was detected a few times. The chain joins TRBV29-1 to TRBJ2-7; D is uncertain. CDR3 length equals 14 residues. V shed 6 bases and J shed 2 bases, with 17 bases lying between them. Germline lookup yields CDR1 SQVTM and CDR2 ANQGSEA. CDR3: CSVYKAVRPYEQYF. CDR3 DNA: TGCAGCGTCTACAAGGCCGTAAGGCCCTACGAGCAGTACTTC.

The gene calls are TRBV20-1 and TRBJ1-1; no clear D. This CDR3 spans 12 amino acids. Per the germline V gene, CDR1 is DFQATT and CDR2 is SNEGSKA (reference sequence). Between the trimmed V and J ends, which lost 4 bases and 1 base, there was a span of 7 bases. CDR3 nucleotides: TGCAGTGCTACTAAGACGAACACTGAAGCTTTCTTT. It translates to CSATKTNTEAFF.

The CDR3 sequence: CASSSYSSGANVLTF. In DNA, the CDR3 is TGTGCCAGCAGCTCGTACAGCTCTGGGGCCAACGTCCTGACTTTC. The chain couples TRBV7-6 to TRBJ2-6, with D uncertain. CDR3 size: 15 residues. V was trimmed by 4 bases and J by 0 bases, leaving 7 bases between them. Germline V gives CDR1 SGHVS, CDR2 FNYEAQ.

This clonotype appeared a few times. The J gene is TRBJ1-1, the V gene TRBV7-3; 9 bases align to TRBD1. V lost 4 bases, J lost 3 bases, and 3 bases stayed unmatched. CDR1 and CDR2 from the germline V gene are SGHTA and FQGTGA. CDR3 size: 14 residues. CDR3 in amino acids: CASSSTGGHTEAFF. The CDR3, as DNA: TGTGCCAGCAGCTCGACAGGGGGTCACACTGAAGCTTTCTTT.

This clonotype was seen a handful of times. CDR3 DNA: TGTGCCAGCAGCGTCCGAGCGGGCCAAGAGACCCAGTACTTC. Protein product: CASSVRAGQETQYF. This chain uses TRBV5-4 with TRBJ2-5; tentatively, D is TRBD2 (6 bases). Germline V gene data show CDR1 as SGHNT and CDR2 as YYREEE (reference sequence). The CDR3 covers 14 residues. The V and J ends lost 4 bases and 1 base respectively, with 11 bases between them.

The table lists this clonotype with a few counts. The chain recombines TRBV27 with TRBJ1-4; D is unclear. The CDR3 is 14 amino acids. Trimming pared 5 bases from V and 4 bases from J, leaving 11 bases between. Germline CDR1 MNHEY, CDR2 SMNVEV (reference sequence). CDR3 protein: CASSQPWGNEKLFF. The CDR3 DNA follows: TGTGCCAGCAGTCAACCTTGGGGTAATGAAAAACTGTTTTTT. Full variable domain (rest looked up from reference TRBV27 and TRBJ1-4): EAQVTQNPRYLITVTGKKLTVTCSQNMNHEYMSWYRQDPGLGLRQIYYSMNVEVTDKGDVPEGYKVSRKEKRNFPLILESPSPNQTSLYFCASSQPWGNEKLFFGSGTQLSVL.

The table lists this clonotype with a few counts. The chain uses TRBV19 and TRBJ2-7, with D unresolved. This CDR3 is built from 11 residues. Germline CDR1 and CDR2: LNHDA and SQIVND (reference sequence). V lost 5 bases to trimming and J lost 6 bases, with 8 bases between them. The DNA for the CDR3 is TGTGCCAGTAGTGATCAACGCGAGCAGTACTTC. Protein product: CASSDQREQYF.

This chain joins TRBV7-2 and TRBJ2-7; the D gene is possibly TRBD2 (6 bases). Germline V gene lookup returns CDR1 SGHTA and CDR2 FQGNSA. V was pared by 3 bases and J by 8 bases, with 14 bases between. The CDR3 sequence is 13 residues long. The chain's CDR3 is CASSFGGGPQQYF. The DNA for the CDR3 is TGTGCCAGCAGCTTCGGGGGAGGCCCCCAGCAGTACTTC.

At least ten counts were recorded for this clonotype. The J gene is TRBJ2-3, the V gene TRBV12-3 or TRBV12-4, with D tentatively TRBD1 (6 bases). V was clipped by 3 bases and J by 2 bases, with 9 bases between them. The CDR3 loop spans 14 amino acids. CDR3 DNA sequence: TGTGCCAGCAGTTTGGACAGAGCCACAGATACGCAGTATTTT. It encodes CASSLDRATDTQYF.